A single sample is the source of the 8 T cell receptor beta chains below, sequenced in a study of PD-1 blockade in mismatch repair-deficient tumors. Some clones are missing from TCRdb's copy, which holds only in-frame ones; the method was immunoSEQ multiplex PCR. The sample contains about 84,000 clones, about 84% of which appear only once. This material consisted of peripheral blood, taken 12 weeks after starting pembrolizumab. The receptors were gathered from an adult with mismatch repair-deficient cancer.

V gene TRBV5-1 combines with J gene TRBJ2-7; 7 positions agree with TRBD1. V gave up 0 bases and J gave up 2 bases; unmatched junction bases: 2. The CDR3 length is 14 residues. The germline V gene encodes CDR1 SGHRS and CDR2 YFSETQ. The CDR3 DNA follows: TGCGCCAGCAGCTTGGGAGGGGGCCCCTACGAGCAGTACTTC. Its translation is CASSLGGGPYEQYF.

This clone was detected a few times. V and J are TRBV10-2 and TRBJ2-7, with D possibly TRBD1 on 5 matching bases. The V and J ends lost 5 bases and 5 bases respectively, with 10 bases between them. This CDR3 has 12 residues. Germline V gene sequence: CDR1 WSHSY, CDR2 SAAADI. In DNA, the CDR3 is TGCGCCAGCAGTAGGGGTTGGAACGAGCAGTACTTC. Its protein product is CASSRGWNEQYF.

CDR3 sequence (DNA): TGTGCCAGCAGTGAAAGGGGCAGGGGCCCCGGGACCCAGTACTTC. Its translation: CASSERGRGPGTQYF. The chain is built from TRBV25-1 and TRBJ2-5, with D tentatively TRBD1 (6 bases). The CDR3 is 15 residues long. The germline gives CDR1 MGHDK, CDR2 SYGVNS. The V end was cut by 2 bases, the J end by 7 bases, with 17 bases between.

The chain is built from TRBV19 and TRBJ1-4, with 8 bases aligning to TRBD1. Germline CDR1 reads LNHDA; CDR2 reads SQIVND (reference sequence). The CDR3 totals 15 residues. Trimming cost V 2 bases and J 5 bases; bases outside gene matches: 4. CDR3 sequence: CASSIPRTGNEKLFF. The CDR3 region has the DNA TGTGCCAGTAGTATACCCAGGACAGGGAATGAAAAACTGTTTTTT.

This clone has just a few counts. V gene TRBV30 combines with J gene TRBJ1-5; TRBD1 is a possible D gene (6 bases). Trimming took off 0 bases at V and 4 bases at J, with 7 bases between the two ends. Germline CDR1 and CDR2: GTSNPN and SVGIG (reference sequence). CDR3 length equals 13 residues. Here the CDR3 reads CAWSVGQNQPQHF. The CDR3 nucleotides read TGTGCCTGGAGTGTAGGACAGAATCAGCCCCAGCATTTT.

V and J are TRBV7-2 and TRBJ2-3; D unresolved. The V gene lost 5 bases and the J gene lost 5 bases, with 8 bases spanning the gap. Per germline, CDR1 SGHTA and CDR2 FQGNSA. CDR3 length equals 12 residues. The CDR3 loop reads CASSITLDTQYF. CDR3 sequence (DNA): TGTGCCAGCAGCATCACGTTAGATACGCAGTATTTT.

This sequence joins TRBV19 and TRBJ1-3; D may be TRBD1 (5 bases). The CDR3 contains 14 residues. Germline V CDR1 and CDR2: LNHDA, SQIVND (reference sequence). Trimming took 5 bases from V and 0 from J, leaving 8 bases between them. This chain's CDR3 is CASSFGGSGNTIYF. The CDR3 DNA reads TGTGCCAGTAGTTTTGGGGGCTCTGGAAACACCATATATTTT.

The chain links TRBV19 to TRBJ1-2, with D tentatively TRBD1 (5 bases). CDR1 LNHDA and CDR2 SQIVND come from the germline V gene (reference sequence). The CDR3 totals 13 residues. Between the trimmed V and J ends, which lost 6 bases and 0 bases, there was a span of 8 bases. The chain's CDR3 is CASRTGPNYGYTF. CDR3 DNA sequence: TGTGCCAGTAGAACAGGTCCTAACTATGGCTACACCTTC.